This T cell receptor (beta chain) was found in a study of blood T cell repertoires in COVID-19. As for the study in general: From the United States, Italy and Spain came samples of acute and convalescent COVID-19. From T cells, B-cell-depleted T cells, or PBMCs came the material, which was cDNA or gDNA.

This clone was detected only a few times. The trim removed 4 bases at V and 7 bases at J, leaving 6 bases unmatched. From germline, CDR1 is KGHSH and CDR2 LQKENI. The CDR3 is 14 residues long. The authors' processing: Cell counts per sample came from amplifying reference gene primers. Clones were read by immunoSEQ multiplex PCR, and TCRdb kept only the in-frame ones, dropping some. From that table come the V and J calls and clone size; the DNA was used to work out D and trimming. The data show 200,000 to 250,000 clones, approximately 80% seen once. The TCR comes from a man in his fifties or sixties with active or convalescent COVID-19. The sequenced material came from peripheral blood. This chain connects TRBV18 to TRBJ1-5, with 8 bases that match TRBD1. In nucleotides, the CDR3 is TGTGCCAGCTCACTCGGACAGGGTGGCCAGCCCCAGCATTTT. It yields the protein CASSLGQGGQPQHF.